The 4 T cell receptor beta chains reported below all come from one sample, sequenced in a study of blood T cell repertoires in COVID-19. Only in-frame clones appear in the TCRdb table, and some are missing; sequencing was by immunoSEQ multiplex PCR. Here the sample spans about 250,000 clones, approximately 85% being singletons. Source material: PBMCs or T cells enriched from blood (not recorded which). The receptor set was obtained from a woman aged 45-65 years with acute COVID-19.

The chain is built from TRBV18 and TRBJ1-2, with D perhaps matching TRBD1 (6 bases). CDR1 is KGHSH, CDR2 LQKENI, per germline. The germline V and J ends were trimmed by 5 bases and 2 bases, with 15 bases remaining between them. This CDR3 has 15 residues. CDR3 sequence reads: CASSKNGQINYGYTF. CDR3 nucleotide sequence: TGTGCCAGCTCAAAAAATGGACAGATCAACTATGGCTACACCTTC.

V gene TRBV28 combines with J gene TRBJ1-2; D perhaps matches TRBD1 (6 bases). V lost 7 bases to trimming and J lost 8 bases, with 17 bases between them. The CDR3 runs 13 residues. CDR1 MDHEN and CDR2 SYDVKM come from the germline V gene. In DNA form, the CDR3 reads TGTGCCAGCATCACAGGGAAGAATGGAGGCTACACCTTC. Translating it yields CASITGKNGGYTF.

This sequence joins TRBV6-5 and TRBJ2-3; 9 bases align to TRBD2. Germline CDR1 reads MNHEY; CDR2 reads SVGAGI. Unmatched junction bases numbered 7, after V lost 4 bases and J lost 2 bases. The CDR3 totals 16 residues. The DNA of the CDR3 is TGTGCCAGCAGTTTAACTGGCGGGGGGGTCACAGATACGCAGTATTTT. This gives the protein CASSLTGGGVTDTQYF.

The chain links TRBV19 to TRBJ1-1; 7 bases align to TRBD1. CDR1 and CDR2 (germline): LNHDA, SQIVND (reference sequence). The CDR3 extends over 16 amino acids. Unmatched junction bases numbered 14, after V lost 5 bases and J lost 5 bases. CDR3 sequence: CASSLIRLDRKTEAFF. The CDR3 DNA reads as TGTGCCAGTAGTTTGATCCGATTGGACAGGAAGACTGAAGCTTTCTTT.